This T cell receptor (beta chain) appears in the sequencing data of a study of CD8+CD57+ T cells in acquired aplastic anemia. Study-wide points: About 30 was the count of CD8+ CDR3 sequences that patients shared with controls.

On this clonotype: Its antigen is still unknown.

Genomic DNA acted as the template from which TCR beta VDJ combination and CDR3 sequence profiling were carried out. MiXCR, applied by TCRdb to the reads, yields one record per CDR3 protein. The sample has about 210,000 distinct CDR3 sequences, under 65% seen once. V was pared by 3 bases and J by 2 bases, with 3 bases of the junction left unmatched. CDR1 and CDR2 (germline): SGHRS, YFSETQ. The CDR3 length is 14 residues. Sequencing used sorted CD4+, CD8+, or CD8+CD57+ T cells (not recorded which) from PBMCs. This sequence originates from a human donor in good health. This sequence joins TRBV5-1 and TRBJ2-7; 9 nucleotides line up with TRBD2. Here the CDR3 DNA reads TGCGCCAGCAGCTCGACTAGCGGAGCCTACGAGCAGTACTTC. Its protein product is CASSSTSGAYEQYF.